Below are 18 T cell receptor beta chains sequenced from a single sample in a study of T cell responses to AZD1222 COVID-19 vaccine. The repertoire was sequenced with immunoSEQ multiplex PCR; TCRdb's copy has only in-frame clones and lacks some. The table has approximately 90,000 clones, 86% seen once; the top ten hold around 6.7%. The material was peripheral blood, obtained on day 0 of AZD1222 vaccination. The receptors were sampled from an adult in good health.

V usage is TRBV19 and J usage is TRBJ1-2, with D unresolved. The V and J ends lost 3 bases and 0 bases respectively, with 5 bases between them. This CDR3 has 13 amino acids. Germline V gene data show CDR1 as LNHDA and CDR2 as SQIVND (reference sequence). CDR3 protein: CASSIDSNYGYTF. CDR3 coding DNA: TGTGCCAGTAGTATCGACTCTAACTATGGCTACACCTTC.

The chain uses TRBV15 and TRBJ2-4, with 7 bases fitting TRBD2. The CDR3 covers 15 residues. The germline V gene has CDR1 LNHNV and CDR2 YYDKDF (reference sequence). Trimming took 3 bases from V and 7 from J; bases not matched to a gene: 9. CDR3 nucleotide sequence: TGTGCCACCAGCAGTCGGGCTAGCGGTGTGAACATTCAGTACTTC. This gives the protein CATSSRASGVNIQYF.

This clone was counted once. The chain couples TRBV5-1 to TRBJ1-6; perhaps TRBD1 as D (5 bases). Germline assignment: CDR1 SGHRS and CDR2 YFSETQ. The germline V and J ends were trimmed by 0 bases and 10 bases, with 17 bases remaining between them. The CDR3 extends over 16 amino acids. CDR3 in amino acids: CASSLEGGRANSPLHF. DNA for the CDR3: TGCGCCAGCAGCTTGGAGGGTGGCAGGGCAAACTCACCCCTCCACTTT.

The rearrangement links TRBV7-9 to TRBJ1-2; D is undetermined. CDR3 length: 12 residues. Germline-derived CDR1 and CDR2 are SEHNR and FQNEAQ (reference sequence). V was shortened by 3 bases and J by 4 bases, with 6 bases between the two germline ends. CDR3 sequence: CASSFEAYGYTF. DNA of the CDR3: TGTGCCAGCAGCTTTGAGGCCTATGGCTACACCTTC. Full variable domain (remainder filled in from reference TRBV7-9 and TRBJ1-2): DTGVSQNPRHKITKRGQNVTFRCDPISEHNRLYWYRQTLGQGPEFLTYFQNEAQLEKSRLLSDRFSAERPKGSFSTLEIQRTEQGDSAMYLCASSFEAYGYTFGSGTRLTVV.

The chain has TRBV6-5 and TRBJ1-2; D possibly corresponds to TRBD1 (6 bases). CDR1 is MNHEY and CDR2 is SVGAGI in the germline V gene. The V gene lost 5 bases and the J gene lost 4 bases, with 17 bases spanning the gap. The CDR3 contains 15 residues. The CDR3 is CASSRNREAGYGYTF. CDR3 sequence (DNA): TGTGCCAGCAGTCGGAACAGGGAGGCTGGCTATGGCTACACCTTC.

This clone was seen only a few times. This chain links TRBV10-2 with TRBJ1-2; D is possibly TRBD1 (6 bases). This CDR3 is 14 amino acids long. V was shortened by 2 bases and J by 7 bases, with 14 bases between the two germline ends. From germline, CDR1 is WSHSY and CDR2 SAAADI. The CDR3 loop is CASSEARGMAGYTF. DNA of the CDR3: TGCGCCAGCAGTGAGGCCAGGGGCATGGCTGGCTACACCTTC.

This sequence joins TRBV6-5 and TRBJ1-5, with 9 positions matching TRBD1. Unmatched junction bases numbered 4, after V lost 8 bases and J lost 5 bases. There are 13 residues in the CDR3. In germline, CDR1 is MNHEY, CDR2 SVGAGI. The DNA for the CDR3 is TGTGCCAGCTCTCGGGACAGGGATCAGCCCCAGCATTTT. It is translated as CASSRDRDQPQHF.

V usage is TRBV4-1 and J usage is TRBJ1-1; no definite D call. V was trimmed by 0 bases and J by 3 bases, leaving 11 bases between them. Per germline, CDR1 MGHRA and CDR2 YSYEKL. CDR3 length: 15 amino acids. This CDR3 is CASSQEGYFYTEAFF. In DNA form, the CDR3 reads TGCGCCAGCAGCCAAGAGGGGTACTTCTACACTGAAGCTTTCTTT.

This chain connects TRBV5-5 to TRBJ2-7; D perhaps matches TRBD2 (5 bases). The CDR3 totals 12 residues. CDR1 SGHKS and CDR2 YYEKEE come from the germline V gene (reference sequence). The germline V and J ends were trimmed by 4 bases and 3 bases, with 8 bases remaining between them. In DNA, the CDR3 is TGTGCCAGCAGCCTAGCTGTCTACGAGCAGTACTTC. This sequence encodes CASSLAVYEQYF.

CDR3 nucleotide sequence: TGCGCCAGCAGCCACCCGTCCTCTGGAAACACCATATATTTT. It is translated as CASSHPSSGNTIYF. The gene calls are TRBV4-1 and TRBJ1-3; D gene ambiguous. Germline-derived CDR1 and CDR2 are MGHRA and YSYEKL. This CDR3 is 14 amino acids long. V dropped 3 bases and J dropped 0 bases, with 6 bases sitting between them.

The chain combines TRBV27 with TRBJ1-2; no firm D call. V shed 2 bases and J shed 6 bases, with 16 bases lying between them. Germline CDR1 MNHEY, CDR2 SMNVEV (reference sequence). This CDR3 has 15 amino acids. The CDR3 coding sequence is TGTGCCAGCAGTTTAGGTGGGCAGGCTACAAATGGCTACACCTTC. The encoded protein is CASSLGGQATNGYTF.

The chain uses TRBV29-1 and TRBJ2-3, with 8 positions matching TRBD1. Germline V gene lookup returns CDR1 SQVTM and CDR2 ANQGSEA. There are 13 residues in the CDR3. The J segment lost 5 bases and the V segment lost 7 bases, leaving 8 bases of the junction unmatched. The CDR3 loop reads CSGTGPVGDTQYF. The CDR3 nucleotides are TGCAGCGGGACAGGGCCCGTCGGAGATACGCAGTATTTT.

The chain recombines TRBV7-2 with TRBJ1-4; D is possibly TRBD1 (6 bases). Germline V gene sequence: CDR1 SGHTA, CDR2 FQGNSA. The CDR3 is 14 residues long. Trimming took off 2 bases at V and 3 bases at J, with 7 bases between the two ends. CDR3 loop: CASSLRGSNEKLFF. The DNA for the CDR3 is TGTGCCAGCAGCTTAAGGGGGTCTAATGAAAAACTGTTTTTT.

The chain links TRBV29-1 to TRBJ2-3; no firm D call. There are 13 residues in the CDR3. V was trimmed by 4 bases and J by 0 bases, leaving 8 bases between them. Germline CDR1 reads SQVTM; CDR2 reads ANQGSEA. The CDR3 protein is CSVGVDSTDTQYF. DNA of the CDR3: TGCAGCGTTGGAGTGGATAGCACAGATACGCAGTATTTT.

This chain joins TRBV28 and TRBJ2-5; 9 nucleotides match TRBD1. V shed 7 bases and J 5 bases; nucleotides not matched to a gene: 11. CDR3 length equals 15 residues. Germline V lookup: CDR1 MDHEN, CDR2 SYDVKM. The CDR3 sequence is CASMFRDRVLETQYF. In nucleotides, the CDR3 is TGTGCCAGCATGTTCCGGGACAGGGTATTGGAGACCCAGTACTTC.

The rearrangement joins TRBV19 to TRBJ1-2; 7 bases align to TRBD1. Germline CDR1 reads LNHDA; CDR2 reads SQIVND (reference sequence). Trimming removed 5 bases from V and 5 bases from J; junction bases left unmatched: 11. This CDR3 has 15 amino acids. CDR3 in amino acids: CASSPAMGQLYGYTF. The CDR3 DNA reads as TGTGCCAGTAGTCCTGCGATGGGACAGCTGTATGGCTACACCTTC.

V gene TRBV27 combines with J gene TRBJ1-1; D not resolved. CDR1 is MNHEY, CDR2 SMNVEV, per germline (reference sequence). CDR3 length: 15 residues. The V end was cut by 5 bases, the J end by 0 bases, with 13 bases between. The CDR3 nucleotides read TGTGCCAGCAGTCCCCTCCAGGTGATGAACACTGAAGCTTTCTTT. This sequence encodes CASSPLQVMNTEAFF.

This sequence joins TRBV10-3 and TRBJ2-2; D may be TRBD2 (5 bases). V lost 4 bases, J lost 7 bases, and 13 bases lay in between. The CDR3 is 14 residues long. The germline V gene encodes CDR1 ENHRY and CDR2 SYGVKD. The CDR3 here is CAISAAPGVGELFF. CDR3 nucleotide sequence: TGTGCCATCAGTGCTGCCCCCGGGGTCGGGGAGCTGTTTTTT.